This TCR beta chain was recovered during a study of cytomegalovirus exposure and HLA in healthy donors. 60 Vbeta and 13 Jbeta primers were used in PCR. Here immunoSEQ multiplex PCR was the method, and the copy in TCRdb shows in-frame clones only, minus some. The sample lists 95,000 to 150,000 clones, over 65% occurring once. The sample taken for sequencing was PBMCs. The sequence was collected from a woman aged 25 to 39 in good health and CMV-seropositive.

In DNA, the CDR3 is TGTGCTACCGAAAGCGGGACTAGCCCCGGGGAGCTGTTTTTT. It translates to CATESGTSPGELFF. This chain links TRBV6-5 with TRBJ2-2; 9 bases agree with TRBD2. In germline, CDR1 is MNHEY, CDR2 SVGAGI. The CDR3 totals 14 residues.